The 3 T cell receptor beta chains below all came from one sample that was sequenced in a study of T cell responses to AZD1222 COVID-19 vaccine. Libraries were prepared by immunoSEQ multiplex PCR; TCRdb keeps only in-frame clonotypes and omits some of them. The sample consists of 57,000 or so clones, roughly three quarters of them appearing once. The sequencing here drew on peripheral blood, taken on day 0 of AZD1222 vaccination. The receptors derive from an adult in good health.

V gene TRBV27 combines with J gene TRBJ2-7, with D perhaps matching TRBD1 (6 bases). The CDR3 extends over 16 amino acids. Germline CDR1 reads MNHEY; CDR2 reads SMNVEV (reference sequence). The V end lost 1 base, the J end lost 1 base, and 14 bases lay between the germline ends. The CDR3 nucleotides read TGTGCCAGCAGTTTATTGTCCCGACAGGCGTCCTACGAGCAGTACTTC. It encodes CASSLLSRQASYEQYF.

The sample holds one count of this clone. The V and J genes are TRBV19 and TRBJ1-6, with 7 positions matching TRBD1. J gave up 7 bases and V 7 bases, and 10 bases lay outside the gene matches. The CDR3 is made up of 15 amino acids. Per germline, CDR1 LNHDA and CDR2 SQIVND (reference sequence). The CDR3 loop is CASNAPGQLNSPLHF. CDR3 coding DNA: TGTGCCAGTAACGCCCCGGGACAGCTCAATTCACCCCTCCACTTT.

The V and J genes are TRBV5-4 and TRBJ2-7; 11 nucleotides line up with TRBD1. Germline V lookup: CDR1 SGHNT, CDR2 YYREEE (reference sequence). V was pared by 4 bases and J by 5 bases, with 11 bases of the junction left unmatched. This CDR3 has 16 amino acids. In DNA, the CDR3 is TGTGCCAGCAGCCGGGAGGTCAGGACAGGGGGCAACGAGCAGTACTTC. Amino acids: CASSREVRTGGNEQYF.